Given below is one T cell receptor beta chain in context. V dropped 3 bases and J dropped 6 bases, with 9 bases sitting between them. Germline-derived CDR1 and CDR2 are SGHTA and FQGNSA. CDR3 length equals 12 residues. The source of the sample is a study of beta chain features in type 1 diabetes. The whole isolated RNA underwent reverse transcription, so sequencing captured expressed TCRB transcripts. Clones were read by immunoSEQ multiplex PCR, and TCRdb kept only the in-frame ones, dropping some. The repertoire holds about 340,000 clones, with around 7.6% as singletons. The source of this sequence is a woman between 18 and 29 years old in good health. The V and J genes are TRBV7-2 and TRBJ2-7; D might be TRBD2 (5 bases). Sequenced input: central memory CD4+ T cells from blood. CDR3 sequence (DNA): TGTGCCAGCAGCTTTATGAGGGCCGAGCAGTACTTC. It codes for CASSFMRAEQYF. The full variable domain, with the rest looked up from reference TRBV7-2 and TRBJ2-7, is GAGVSQSPSNKVTEKGKDVELRCDPISGHTALYWYRQSLGQGLEFLIYFQGNSAPDKSGLPSDRFSAERTGGSVSTLTIQRTQQEDSAVYLCASSFMRAEQYFGPGTRLTVT.